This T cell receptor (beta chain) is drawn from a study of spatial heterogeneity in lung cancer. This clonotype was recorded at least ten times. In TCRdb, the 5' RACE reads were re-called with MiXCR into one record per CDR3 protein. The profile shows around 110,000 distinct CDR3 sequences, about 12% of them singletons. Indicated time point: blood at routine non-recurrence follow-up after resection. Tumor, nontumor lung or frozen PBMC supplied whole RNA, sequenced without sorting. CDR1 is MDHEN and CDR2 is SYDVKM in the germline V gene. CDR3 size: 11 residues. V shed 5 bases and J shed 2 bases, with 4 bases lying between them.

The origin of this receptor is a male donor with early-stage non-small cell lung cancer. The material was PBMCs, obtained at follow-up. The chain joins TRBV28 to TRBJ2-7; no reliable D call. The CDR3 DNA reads TGTGCCAGCAGTCGAACCTACGAGCAGTACTTC. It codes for CASSRTYEQYF. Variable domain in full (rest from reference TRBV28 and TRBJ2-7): DVKVTQSSRYLVKRTGEKVFLECVQDMDHENMFWYRQDPGLGLRLIYFSYDVKMKEKGDIPEGYSVSREKKERFSLILESASTNQTSMYLCASSRTYEQYFGPGTRLTVT.